These 20 T cell receptor beta chains came from one sample sequenced in a study of PD-L1 blockade in urothelial cancer. Clones were read by immunoSEQ multiplex PCR, and TCRdb kept only the in-frame ones, dropping some. The table lists about 45,000 clones, roughly four fifths of them singletons. The sample's time point: peripheral blood 6 weeks after treatment start. This sample comprised PBMCs, obtained around atezolizumab (anti-PD-L1) treatment. The origin of the receptors is a man aged 55 to 70 with urothelial cancer.

This clone was counted many times. The rearrangement joins TRBV6-5 to TRBJ2-7; the match to TRBD2 covers 8 bases. The CDR3 extends over 14 amino acids. After removal of 4 bases from V and 3 bases from J, the junction contained 5 bases not matched to a gene. Germline V CDR1 and CDR2: MNHEY, SVGAGI. CDR3 sequence: CASSLAGLLYEQYF. As DNA, the CDR3 is TGTGCCAGCAGTTTAGCGGGGCTACTCTACGAGCAGTACTTC.

The rearrangement joins TRBV7-2 to TRBJ2-7; 8 bases line up with TRBD1. Germline loops: CDR1 SGHTA, CDR2 FQGNSA. This CDR3 has 15 residues. The V and J ends lost 0 bases and 3 bases, in that order; junction bases with no gene match: 4. In DNA, the CDR3 is TGTGCCAGCAGCTTAGCGAGCGGACAGGGCTACGAGCAGTACTTC. Its translation: CASSLASGQGYEQYF. Drawing the rest from reference TRBV7-2 and TRBJ2-7, the complete variable domain is GAGVSQSPSNKVTEKGKDVELRCDPISGHTALYWYRQSLGQGLEFLIYFQGNSAPDKSGLPSDRFSAERTGGSVSTLTIQRTQQEDSAVYLCASSLASGQGYEQYFGPGTRLTVT.

This rearrangement joins TRBV7-2 to TRBJ2-4, with D possibly TRBD2 on 6 matching bases. The CDR3 sequence is 18 residues long. The V and J ends lost 1 base and 3 bases respectively, with 19 bases between them. CDR1 is SGHTA, CDR2 FQGNSA, per germline. For the CDR3, the DNA is TGTGCCAGCAGCTTAGTCGGAGGGCCTCATGAGGGCAAAAACATTCAGTACTTC. This sequence encodes CASSLVGGPHEGKNIQYF.

This sequence joins TRBV15 and TRBJ2-2; possible D gene TRBD1, 6 bases. V lost 0 bases, J lost 6 bases, and 17 bases lay in between. The germline V gene has CDR1 LNHNV and CDR2 YYDKDF (reference sequence). The CDR3 runs 17 residues. DNA of the CDR3: TGTGCCACCAGCAGAGATAAGTTCCAGGGGTCGGCCGGGGAGCTGTTTTTT. This codes for CATSRDKFQGSAGELFF.

This clone was seen just once. The chain's CDR3 is CASSTGTPENGYTF. In nucleotides, the CDR3 is TGCGCCAGCAGCACCGGGACACCTGAGAATGGCTACACCTTC. This chain links TRBV5-1 with TRBJ1-2; D might be TRBD1 (6 bases). Trimming stripped 4 bases from V and 6 bases from J, with 16 bases between. Germline CDR1 reads SGHRS; CDR2 reads YFSETQ. The CDR3 extends over 14 amino acids.

V is TRBV28 and J is TRBJ2-1; 9 nucleotides agree with TRBD1. This CDR3 region has 17 residues. The V gene's germline CDR1 is MDHEN and CDR2 SYDVKM. The junction had 18 bases not matched to a gene; V was cut back by 7 bases and J by 8 bases. The CDR3 sequence is CASTPGFGTGTLDEQFF. CDR3 sequence (DNA): TGTGCCAGCACCCCGGGATTCGGGACAGGGACTTTGGATGAGCAGTTCTTC.

This clone was observed a few times. The rearrangement links TRBV6-6 to TRBJ1-2, with a weak D call TRBD1 (6 bases). The CDR3 contains 14 residues. V was cut by 5 bases and J by 2 bases, with 12 bases left in between. The germline CDR1 and CDR2 sequences are MNHNY and SVGAGI (reference sequence). In DNA, the CDR3 is TGTGCCAGCAGTCAGGGGCCGAACAACTATGGCTACACCTTC. Amino acids: CASSQGPNNYGYTF.

J is TRBJ1-1 and V is TRBV19; D is uncertain. Germline V gene lookup returns CDR1 LNHDA and CDR2 SQIVND (reference sequence). Trimming cost V 5 bases and J 1 base, with 11 bases left between them. The CDR3 loop spans 14 amino acids. The CDR3 DNA is TGTGCCAGTAGTTCGCACACCAAGAACACTGAAGCTTTCTTT. It codes for CASSSHTKNTEAFF.

The rearrangement joins TRBV6-5 to TRBJ1-4, with unresolved D. The CDR3 length is 15 residues. The V and J ends lost 2 bases and 1 base respectively, with 8 bases between them. Germline V gene lookup returns CDR1 MNHEY and CDR2 SVGAGI. The CDR3: CASSYNPGTNEKLFF. The CDR3 coding sequence is TGTGCCAGCAGTTACAATCCAGGAACTAATGAAAAACTGTTTTTT.

This clone was recorded only once. The chain recombines TRBV18 with TRBJ1-2; 9 nucleotides line up with TRBD1. This CDR3 contains 14 residues. The junction had 0 bases not matched to a gene; V was cut back by 0 bases and J by 4 bases. The germline gives CDR1 KGHSH, CDR2 LQKENI. The CDR3 DNA follows: TGTGCCAGCTCACCACCGGGACAGGGCTATGGCTACACCTTC. This codes for CASSPPGQGYGYTF.

This clone has a handful of counts. V and J are TRBV19 and TRBJ1-6, with D possibly TRBD1 on 5 matching bases. Between the trimmed V and J ends, which lost 6 bases and 1 base, there was a span of 10 bases. The V gene's germline CDR1 is LNHDA and CDR2 SQIVND (reference sequence). The CDR3 length is 15 residues. The CDR3 region is CASREQGSYNSPLHF. Written as DNA, the CDR3 is TGTGCCAGTAGAGAGCAGGGATCCTATAATTCACCCCTCCACTTT.

The chain links TRBV5-1 to TRBJ2-2, with D possibly being TRBD1 (6 bases). The CDR3 is 17 residues long. Trimming stripped 4 bases from V and 2 bases from J, with 18 bases between. Germline CDR1 SGHRS, CDR2 YFSETQ. This chain's CDR3 is CASSGSSGVGNTGELFF. CDR3 bases: TGCGCCAGCAGCGGTTCTTCAGGGGTCGGTAACACCGGGGAGCTGTTTTTT.

The chain uses TRBV29-1 and TRBJ2-5, with D possibly matching TRBD2 (5 bases). Germline-derived CDR1 and CDR2 are SQVTM and ANQGSEA. CDR3 length equals 12 residues. V lost 5 bases and J lost 0, with 7 bases in between. CDR3 sequence: CSVREYQETQYF. CDR3 sequence (DNA): TGCAGCGTTAGGGAGTACCAAGAGACCCAGTACTTC.

This clone appeared a few times. The CDR3 nucleotides read TGTGCCAGCAGCTTAGAGCACAGTTCTTACGAGCAGTACTTC. As protein: CASSLEHSSYEQYF. The chain recombines TRBV7-6 with TRBJ2-7, with D uncertain. The length of the CDR3 is 14 residues. V lost 1 base, J lost 4 bases, and 11 bases lay in between. The V gene's germline CDR1 is SGHVS and CDR2 FNYEAQ.

The CDR3 loop is CASSPDRDDYGYTF. The CDR3, as DNA: TGTGCCAGCAGCCCGGACAGGGACGATTATGGCTACACCTTC. The chain couples TRBV5-6 to TRBJ1-2; 8 nucleotides agree with TRBD1. Germline CDR1 SGHDT, CDR2 YYEEEE. V lost 4 bases to trimming and J lost 5 bases; unmatched junction nucleotides: 7. The CDR3 sequence is 14 residues long.

V and J are TRBV10-2 and TRBJ2-3, with D maybe TRBD2 (5 bases). The CDR3 consists of 13 residues. Germline V lookup: CDR1 WSHSY, CDR2 SAAADI. V was pared by 10 bases and J by 4 bases, with 15 bases between. CDR3 protein: CATLGKGADTQYF. CDR3 in DNA: TGCGCCACACTAGGAAAGGGTGCAGATACGCAGTATTTT.

In its sample, this clone was seen once. Mismatch with germline at one junction end may stem from a read error. J is TRBJ2-7 and V is TRBV7-7; TRBD1 might be the D (5 bases). The length of the CDR3 is 14 residues. Germline lookup yields CDR1 SSHAT and CDR2 FNYEAQ (reference sequence). The CDR3 bases are TGTGCTAGCAGCACCCCCGCCAGGGTCTACGAGCAGTACTTC. Translation: CASSTPARVYEQYF.

The V call is TRBV28, the J call TRBJ2-7; 8 bases align to TRBD1. V trimming: 5 bases; J trimming: 2 bases; junction bases outside the gene matches: 11. The CDR3 runs to 16 residues. Germline V gives CDR1 MDHEN, CDR2 SYDVKM. The CDR3 bases are TGTGCCAGCAGTGGCAGTCAGGGGGCTAACCCCTACGAGCAGTACTTC. This gives the protein CASSGSQGANPYEQYF.

The J gene is TRBJ2-1, the V gene TRBV9; 8 positions match TRBD1. CDR1 and CDR2 (germline): SGDLS, YYNGEE. The CDR3 consists of 14 residues. V lost 3 bases to trimming and J lost 6 bases; unmatched junction nucleotides: 5. The CDR3 reads CASSAGQVSNEQFF. The CDR3 DNA follows: TGTGCCAGCAGCGCGGGACAGGTCTCCAATGAGCAGTTCTTC.

The J gene is TRBJ1-1, the V gene TRBV7-8; weak D call: TRBD1 (6 bases). In germline, CDR1 is SGHVS, CDR2 FQNEAQ. V lost 2 bases, J lost 3 bases, and 13 bases lay in between. The CDR3 is made up of 15 amino acids. The CDR3 here is CASSLFQGRDTEAFF. CDR3 coding DNA: TGTGCCAGCAGCTTATTCCAGGGGAGAGACACTGAAGCTTTCTTT. Drawing the rest from reference TRBV7-8 and TRBJ1-1, the complete variable domain is GAGVSQSPRYKVAKRGQDVALRCDPISGHVSLFWYQQALGQGPEFLTYFQNEAQLDKSGLPSDRFFAERPEGSVSTLKIQRTQQEDSAVYLCASSLFQGRDTEAFFGQGTRLTVV.